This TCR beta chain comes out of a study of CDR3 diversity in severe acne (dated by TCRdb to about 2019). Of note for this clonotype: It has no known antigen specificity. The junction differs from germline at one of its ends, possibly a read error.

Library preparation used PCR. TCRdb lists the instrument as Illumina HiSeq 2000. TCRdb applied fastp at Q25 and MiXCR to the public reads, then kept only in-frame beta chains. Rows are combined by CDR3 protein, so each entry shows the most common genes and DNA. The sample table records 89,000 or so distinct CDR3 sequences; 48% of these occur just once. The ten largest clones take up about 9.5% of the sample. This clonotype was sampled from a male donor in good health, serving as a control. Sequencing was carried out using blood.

The CDR3 in this case is CAVSYGQGGQETQHF. The DNA sequence reads TGTGCCGTCAGTTACGGACAGGGTGGGCAAGAGACCCAGCATTTT. The chain is assembled from TRBV10-3 and TRBJ1-5; 8 middle bases align to TRBD1. According to the germline V gene, CDR1 reads ENHRY and CDR2 reads SYGVKD. Including cysteine and phenylalanine, the CDR3 has 15 amino acids. Only CDR3 DNA is held: 45 bases, read in frame from base 1.